This TCR beta chain is from a study of T cell responses to AZD1222 COVID-19 vaccine. As for the study in general: Doses given second, at about 4 or about 12 weeks, were pooled.

Data came from immunoSEQ multiplex PCR; TCRdb stores just in-frame clones and leaves some out. Among about 110,000 clones, 80% to 85% were seen once, and the ten largest hold around 9.9%. Germline lookup yields CDR1 KGHSH and CDR2 LQKENI. Trimming took 3 bases from V and 6 from J; bases not matched to a gene: 6. This CDR3 spans 14 amino acids. Findings and limits, study-wide: The donor group comprised mostly white British people and more females; the analysis possibly underestimated clonal diversity. Sampling that yielded the repertoires occurred only after the peak T cell response.

Comments on this clone: Its antigen remains unknown.

The TCR was taken from an adult in good health. The specimen comprised peripheral blood, sampled on day 0 of AZD1222 vaccination. This chain joins TRBV18 and TRBJ2-7, with 9 bases matching TRBD1. Written as DNA, the CDR3 is TGTGCCAGCTCACCGGGACAGGGTATAGTCGAGCAGTACTTC. Encoded protein: CASSPGQGIVEQYF. Using reference TRBV18 and TRBJ2-7 for the parts outside the CDR3, the full variable domain is NAGVMQNPRHLVRRRGQEARLRCSPMKGHSHVYWYRQLPEEGLKFMVYLQKENIIDESGMPKERFSAEFPKEGPSILRIQQVVRGDSAAYFCASSPGQGIVEQYFGPGTRLTVT.